Each of the 29 T cell receptor beta chains below was sequenced from the same sample in a study of T cells in women clearing cervical HPV infection. Data came from immunoSEQ multiplex PCR; TCRdb stores just in-frame clones and leaves some out. Its listing shows about 37,000 clones. The specimen sequenced was blood buffy coat. These receptors were obtained from a woman between 18 and 75 years old with a cervical HPV16 infection that either progressed to CIN3+ or cleared (not recorded which).

Remarks on this clone: Read data end 3 residues before the CDR3 end; the end is taken from the germline J gene. The chain has TRBV15 and TRBJ2-7; TRBD1 matches at 7 bases. Trimming at V came to 5 bases and at J to 1 base, leaving 8 bases not matched to a gene. Germline V gives CDR1 LNHNV, CDR2 YYDKDF (reference sequence). CDR3 length: 15 residues. CDR3 region: CATSARPGQSYEQYF. The DNA read from the CDR3 is TGTGCCACCAGCGCCCGGCCGGGACAGTCCTACGAG.

Concerning this clone: Read sequence stops 3 residues before the CDR3 end, and the germline J gene provides the missing end. The V gene is TRBV2, the J gene TRBJ2-1; no definite D call. Deletions cut 8 bases from V and 0 bases from J, with 11 bases between. Germline V gene sequence: CDR1 SNHLY, CDR2 FYNNEI. The CDR3 is made up of 14 amino acids. The sequenced CDR3 bases are TGTGCCAGCCTTCTCTTAGCCTCCTACAATGAG. It specifies CASLLLASYNE. The full CDR3 is CASLLLASYNEQFF.

With regard to this clone: The read terminates 3 residues ahead of where the CDR3 ends, so the germline J gene completes it. The chain joins TRBV28 to TRBJ2-5; D possibly corresponds to TRBD1 (6 bases). The CDR3 has 16 residues. CDR1 is MDHEN and CDR2 is SYDVKM in the germline V gene. The V end lost 3 bases, the J end lost 3 bases, and 17 bases lay between the germline ends. CDR3 bases read: TGTGCCAGCAGTTTGCGCCGGGACAAGGGGAAAGAGACC. Protein sequence: CASSLRRDKGKET. The complete CDR3 sequence is CASSLRRDKGKETQYF.

Regarding this clone: The read comes to an end 3 residues before the CDR3 does, leaving the germline J gene to fill in the end. The chain combines TRBV20-1 with TRBJ2-7, with D perhaps matching TRBD2 (5 bases). CDR1 is DFQATT and CDR2 is SNEGSKA in the germline V gene (reference sequence). V was trimmed by 1 base and J by 2 bases, leaving 12 bases between them. The CDR3 spans 14 residues. The CDR3 bases that were read are TGCAGTGCTAGAGGAGCGGCGGGTCCCTACGAG. Translating gives CSARGAAGPYE. The CDR3 reads in full as CSARGAAGPYEQYF.

With regard to this clone: The read terminates 3 residues ahead of where the CDR3 ends, so the germline J gene completes it. The rearrangement uses TRBV11-3 and TRBJ2-7; 8 positions agree with TRBD2. Trimming at V came to 5 bases and at J to 5 bases, leaving 11 bases not matched to a gene. The CDR3 covers 15 residues. Germline V gene lookup returns CDR1 SGHNT and CDR2 YENEEA. CDR3 residues: CASSVVATSVNEQYF. The covered CDR3 bases are TGTGCCAGCAGCGTCGTAGCGACTAGCGTCAACGAG.

As concerns this clone: The CDR3 end is not reached by the read, which stops 3 residues before it; the germline J gene fills it in. The rearrangement joins TRBV7-3 to TRBJ2-1, with D tentatively TRBD1 (5 bases). The germline CDR1 and CDR2 sequences are SGHTA and FQGTGA. Trimming took off 5 bases at V and 8 bases at J, with 19 bases between the two ends. The CDR3 is 15 amino acids. CDR3 in amino acids: CASSPLGSRADEQFF. The covered CDR3 bases are TGTGCCAGCAGCCCTTTAGGCTCCAGGGCGGATGAG.

Of note for this clone: The read ends 3 residues shy of where the CDR3 ends; the end is completed using the germline J gene. The chain carries TRBV7-2 and TRBJ1-5; 7 nucleotides match TRBD1. This CDR3 spans 14 amino acids. V was pared by 8 bases and J by 3 bases, with 7 bases of the junction left unmatched. The germline V gene encodes CDR1 SGHTA and CDR2 FQGNSA. Partial CDR3 DNA: TGTGCCAGCTCCGGACAGGCACTCAATCAGCCC. Its translation is CASSGQALNQP. The CDR3 as a whole reads CASSGQALNQPQHF.

Comment on this clone: Coverage ceases 3 residues before the CDR3 finishes, and the germline J gene fills in the end. The V call is TRBV18, the J call TRBJ2-2; TRBD1 agrees at 7 bases. Germline assignment: CDR1 KGHSH and CDR2 LQKENI. The CDR3 is 15 amino acids. The CDR3 sequence: CASSPTTGHYSPLFF. CDR3 DNA, as far as it was read: TGTGCCAGCTCACCCACGACAGGGCACTACTCACCG.

About this clone itself: The CDR3 goes on 3 residues after the read ends, and that part is filled in from the germline J gene. The genes are TRBV20-1 and TRBJ2-5; 7 bases are shared with TRBD1. CDR1 DFQATT and CDR2 SNEGSKA come from the germline V gene (reference sequence). The CDR3 length is 13 residues. The V and J ends lost 5 bases and 2 bases, in that order; junction bases with no gene match: 5. CDR3 in amino acids: CSAPGTEQETQYF. CDR3 bases read: TGCAGTGCTCCCGGGACAGAGCAAGAGACC.

Details on this clone: The observed sequence ends 3 residues before the CDR3 terminus, with the missing tail filled in from the germline J gene. The V call is TRBV5-8, the J call TRBJ1-5, with D perhaps TRBD1 (6 bases). Germline V gives CDR1 SGHTS, CDR2 YDEGEE. V shed 4 bases and J shed 5 bases, with 10 bases lying between them. The CDR3 totals 13 residues. Partial CDR3 DNA: TGTGCCAGCAGCCGGACAGTGGATCAGCCC. This translates into CASSRTVDQP. The whole CDR3 sequence is CASSRTVDQPQHF.

On this clone itself: Sequencing ends 3 residues short of the CDR3 end; the germline J gene provides the rest. The J gene is TRBJ2-3, the V gene TRBV19, with 11 bases fitting TRBD2. Germline-derived CDR1 and CDR2 are LNHDA and SQIVND (reference sequence). The CDR3 contains 14 residues. CDR3 DNA, as far as it was read: TGTGCCAGTAGTATGGGGACTAGCGGCGAGACG. Translation gives CASSMGTSGET. The full CDR3 protein is CASSMGTSGETQYF. The complete variable domain, with remaining parts taken from reference TRBV19 and TRBJ2-3, reads DGGITQSPKYLFRKEGQNVTLSCEQNLNHDAMYWYRQDPGQGLRLIYYSQIVNDFQKGDIAEGYSVSREKKESFPLTVTSAQKNPTAFYLCASSMGTSGETQYFGPGTRLTVL.

A note on this clone: The read halts 3 residues ahead of the CDR3 end, with the missing end drawn from the germline J gene. V usage is TRBV20-1 and J usage is TRBJ1-4; D possibly corresponds to TRBD1 (5 bases). This CDR3 spans 14 amino acids. From germline, CDR1 is DFQATT and CDR2 SNEGSKA (reference sequence). The ends were cut back, 3 bases at V and 4 bases at J, with 12 bases in the middle. The CDR3 here is CSARRGQVNEKLFF. The sequenced part of the CDR3 DNA is TGCAGTGCTAGGAGGGGTCAGGTTAATGAAAAA.

Comment on this clone: The CDR3 is cut off 3 residues early in the read; its end comes from the germline J gene. The chain carries TRBV20-1 and TRBJ2-2; D possibly corresponds to TRBD1 (5 bases). Germline lookup yields CDR1 DFQATT and CDR2 SNEGSKA (reference sequence). The CDR3 covers 15 residues. This chain's CDR3 is CSASHQGSTNEKLFF. Incomplete CDR3 DNA: TGCAGTGCTAGCCACCAGGGATCTACTAATGAAAAG.

With regard to this clone: The CDR3 is cut off 3 residues early in the read; its end comes from the germline J gene. This chain joins TRBV20-1 and TRBJ2-5; D may be TRBD1 (6 bases). This CDR3 region has 14 residues. Germline CDR1 is DFQATT and CDR2 is SNEGSKA (reference sequence). Trimming removed 3 bases at V and 0 bases at J, with 11 bases between. The part of the CDR3 DNA that was read is TGCAGTGCTAGCGGCCACAGGGACCAAGAGACC. The encoded protein is CSASGHRDQET. The entire CDR3 is CSASGHRDQETQYF.

A note on this clone: The read stops 3 residues short of the end of the CDR3; the missing end is completed from the germline J gene. The chain couples TRBV7-9 to TRBJ2-3, with 7 nucleotides matching TRBD1. Germline V CDR1 and CDR2: SEHNR, FQNEAQ (reference sequence). This CDR3 is built from 15 residues. CDR3 DNA (partial): TGTGCCAGCAGCCCGGGGACAGTCCTAGGGCAGCCG. Protein sequence: CASSPGTVLGQP. The whole CDR3 protein reads CASSPGTVLGQPQYF.

As for this clone: The observed sequence ends 3 residues before the CDR3 terminus, with the missing tail filled in from the germline J gene. The V call is TRBV28, the J call TRBJ2-2; 9 bases match TRBD2. The CDR3 has 17 residues. CDR1 is MDHEN and CDR2 is SYDVKM in the germline V gene. Trimming cost V 5 bases and J 4 bases; bases outside gene matches: 11. The CDR3 bases that were read are TGTGCCAGCAGTGCGGGGGGGCCCCCCCTCCCCACCGGGGAG. Its protein is CASSAGGPPLPTGE. The complete CDR3 protein is CASSAGGPPLPTGELFF.

Details on this clone: The read stops 3 residues short of the end of the CDR3; the missing end is completed from the germline J gene. The chain employs TRBV19 and TRBJ2-2, with a possible D match to TRBD1 (5 bases). Germline V lookup: CDR1 LNHDA, CDR2 SQIVND (reference sequence). The CDR3 is 14 residues long. V lost 8 bases to trimming and J lost 0 bases, with 10 bases between them. CDR3 loop: CASQGVPNTGELFF. The sequenced CDR3 bases are TGTGCCAGTCAAGGGGTTCCGAACACCGGGGAG.

A note on this clone: The CDR3 extends 3 residues past the end of the read, so its final part is completed from the germline J gene. V is TRBV19 and J is TRBJ1-2, with D possibly being TRBD1 (5 bases). Germline-derived CDR1 and CDR2 are LNHDA and SQIVND (reference sequence). The CDR3 runs 14 residues. CDR3 amino acids: CASRNAGEADTYTF. The sequenced CDR3 bases are TGTGCCAGTAGAAACGCGGGGGAAGCAGATACC.

As regards this clone: The read ends 3 residues shy of where the CDR3 ends; the end is completed using the germline J gene. This sequence joins TRBV28 and TRBJ1-2; unclear D gene. This CDR3 region has 12 residues. Looked up from germline, CDR1 is MDHEN and CDR2 is SYDVKM. Trimming took off 7 bases at V and 1 base at J, with 7 bases between the two ends. CDR3: CASMVGNYGYTF. CDR3 DNA (partial): TGTGCCAGCATGGTCGGTAACTATGGC.

Points on this clone: The sequenced fragment ends 3 residues before the CDR3 boundary, so the rest is inferred from the germline J gene. This chain joins TRBV5-1 and TRBJ2-5; 8 nucleotides align to TRBD2. Trimming removed 1 base from V and 5 bases from J; junction bases left unmatched: 4. Germline CDR1 reads SGHRS; CDR2 reads YFSETQ. The CDR3 totals 14 residues. CDR3 DNA (partial): TGCGCCAGCAGCTTGCGGGGGGGCCCGGAGACC. Protein product: CASSLRGGPET. From start to end, the CDR3 is CASSLRGGPETQYF. Full variable domain (outside the CDR3, taken from reference TRBV5-1 and TRBJ2-5): KAGVTQTPRYLIKTRGQQVTLSCSPISGHRSVSWYQQTPGQGLQFLFEYFSETQRNKGNFPGRFSGRQFSNSRSEMNVSTLELGDSALYLCASSLRGGPETQYFGPGTRLLVL.

Comments on this clone: The sequenced fragment ends 3 residues before the CDR3 boundary, so the rest is inferred from the germline J gene. This chain joins TRBV7-9 and TRBJ1-1, with 7 bases fitting TRBD1. The CDR3 has 13 residues. Germline assignment: CDR1 SEHNR and CDR2 FQNEAQ (reference sequence). Trimming cost V 4 bases and J 7 bases; bases outside gene matches: 6. CDR3 amino acids: CASSSDRRYEAFF. CDR3 DNA, as far as it was read: TGTGCCAGCAGCTCGGACAGGCGATATGAA.

Remarks on this clone: The CDR3 is cut off 3 residues early in the read; its end comes from the germline J gene. This chain uses TRBV7-7 with TRBJ2-2; 10 nucleotides line up with TRBD2. Germline V CDR1 and CDR2: SSHAT, FNYEAQ (reference sequence). Trimming at V came to 5 bases and at J to 1 base, leaving 1 base not matched to a gene. This CDR3 spans 15 amino acids. Incomplete CDR3 DNA: TGTGCCAGCAGCCGGACTAGCGGGAACACCGGGGAG. Translation gives CASSRTSGNTGE. From start to end, the CDR3 is CASSRTSGNTGELFF.

On this clone: The read gets to within 3 residues of the CDR3 end, and the germline J gene fills in the rest. The V gene is TRBV2, the J gene TRBJ1-1, with no clear D. This CDR3 has 14 amino acids. V gave up 1 base and J gave up 4 bases, with 10 bases separating them. The germline V gene encodes CDR1 SNHLY and CDR2 FYNNEI. The CDR3 spells CASSEGGGSTEAFF. The sequenced part of the CDR3 DNA is TGTGCCAGCAGTGAAGGAGGCGGTTCCACTGAA.

Worth noting for this clone: The read ends 3 residues before the CDR3 terminus; that terminus is restored from the germline J gene. The chain combines TRBV7-2 with TRBJ2-3, with D possibly matching TRBD1 (6 bases). CDR3 length: 13 residues. The germline gives CDR1 SGHTA, CDR2 FQGNSA. The CDR3 bases that were read are TGTGCCGGGGGCTCACTGCTTGAAGAGACG. Amino acid sequence: CAGGSLLEET. The CDR3 as a whole reads CAGGSLLEETQYF. The complete variable domain, with remaining parts taken from reference TRBV7-2 and TRBJ2-3, reads GAGVSQSPSNKVTEKGKDVELRCDPISGHTALYWYRQSLGQGLEFLIYFQGNSAPDKSGLPSDRFSAERTGGSVSTLTIQRTQQEDSAVYLCAGGSLLEETQYFGPGTRLTVL.

For this clone: The read ends 3 residues early relative to the CDR3; the germline J gene fills the gap. The V call is TRBV6-2 or TRBV6-3, the J call TRBJ1-5; D possibly corresponds to TRBD1 (5 bases). The CDR3 has 16 residues. V lost 0 bases and J lost 0, with 9 bases in between. Per the germline V gene, CDR1 is MNHEY and CDR2 is SVGEGT. CDR3 protein: CASSYSTDTSNQPQHF. Partial CDR3 DNA: TGTGCCAGCAGTTACTCGACGGACACTAGCAATCAGCCC.

A word on this clone: The read terminates 3 residues before the CDR3 end, so the remaining end is supplied by the germline J gene. The rearrangement links TRBV20-1 to TRBJ2-7; 12 positions match TRBD2. The junction had 3 bases not matched to a gene; V was cut back by 6 bases and J by 0 bases. CDR1 DFQATT and CDR2 SNEGSKA come from the germline V gene (reference sequence). The CDR3 runs to 14 residues. The CDR3 loop is CSAPLAGGSYEQYF. The CDR3 DNA, read in part, is TGCAGTGCGCCACTAGCGGGGGGCTCCTACGAG.

A word on this clone: The read halts 3 residues ahead of the CDR3 end, with the missing end drawn from the germline J gene. The chain employs TRBV5-8 and TRBJ2-7, with 7 bases fitting TRBD1. There are 13 residues in the CDR3. The V gene end was trimmed by 4 bases and the J gene end by 2 bases; junction bases not matched to a gene: 3. CDR1 and CDR2 (germline): SGHTS, YDEGEE. The DNA read from the CDR3 is TGTGCCAGCAGCCGGACAGGACCCTACGAG. Residues: CASSRTGPYE. The CDR3 in its entirety is CASSRTGPYEQYF.

With respect to this clone: Sequencing ends 3 residues short of the CDR3 end; the germline J gene provides the rest. V usage is TRBV20-1 and J usage is TRBJ2-7; 8 nucleotides agree with TRBD2. The CDR3 is 15 residues long. Unmatched junction bases numbered 9, after V lost 5 bases and J lost 0 bases. Germline lookup yields CDR1 DFQATT and CDR2 SNEGSKA (reference sequence). CDR3 DNA, as far as it was read: TGCAGTGCTGGCCTAGCGGGCAGGAGCTCCTACGAG. Its protein product is CSAGLAGRSSYE. The full CDR3 is CSAGLAGRSSYEQYF.

About this clone itself: Read sequence stops 3 residues before the CDR3 end, and the germline J gene provides the missing end. The V and J genes are TRBV5-1 and TRBJ2-5; a weak D match, TRBD1 (6 bases). Trimming removed 0 bases at V and 2 bases at J, with 20 bases between. CDR3 length: 18 amino acids. Germline assignment: CDR1 SGHRS and CDR2 YFSETQ. Incomplete CDR3 DNA: TGCGCCAGCAGCTTGGCCCCGACAGGACCTATCACGCAAGAGACC. It is translated as CASSLAPTGPITQET. In full, the CDR3 reads CASSLAPTGPITQETQYF.